This T cell receptor beta chain was obtained from a study of blood T cell repertoires in COVID-19. In the original processing: Reference gene primer amplification gave estimated nucleated cell counts. Clones were sequenced by immunoSEQ multiplex PCR, and TCRdb holds only the in-frame ones, with some missing. The DNA gave D and trimming, while V, J and clone size come from that table. The sample yields 120,000 to 150,000 clones, 75% to 90% seen once. This CDR3 spans 15 amino acids. Germline CDR1 is SGDLS and CDR2 is YYNGEE. V lost 4 bases, J lost 9 bases, and 10 bases stayed unmatched. The sequencing sample was made of peripheral blood. This TCR was sampled from a human donor in a cohort sampled during active COVID-19. This chain connects TRBV9 to TRBJ2-1, with 10 nucleotides matching TRBD1. The CDR3 sequence: CASSPRDRGGVEQFF. The DNA of the CDR3 is TGTGCCAGCAGCCCTCGGGACAGGGGTGGCGTTGAGCAGTTCTTC. Full variable domain (outside the CDR3, taken from reference TRBV9 and TRBJ2-1): DSGVTQTPKHLITATGQRVTLRCSPRSGDLSVYWYQQSLDQGLQFLIQYYNGEERAKGNILERFSAQQFPDLHSELNLSSLELGDSALYFCASSPRDRGGVEQFFGPGTRLTVL.